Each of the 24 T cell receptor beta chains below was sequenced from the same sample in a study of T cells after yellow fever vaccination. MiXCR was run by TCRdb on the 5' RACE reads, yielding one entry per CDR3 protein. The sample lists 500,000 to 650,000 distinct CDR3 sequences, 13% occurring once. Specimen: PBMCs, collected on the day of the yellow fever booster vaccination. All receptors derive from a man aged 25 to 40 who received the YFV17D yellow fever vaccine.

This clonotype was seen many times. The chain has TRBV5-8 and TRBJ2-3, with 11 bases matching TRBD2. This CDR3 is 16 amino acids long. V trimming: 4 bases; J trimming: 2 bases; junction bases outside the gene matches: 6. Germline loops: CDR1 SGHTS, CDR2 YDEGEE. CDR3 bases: TGTGCCAGCAGCCCCTTAGCGGGGGGGGCCACAGATACGCAGTATTTT. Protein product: CASSPLAGGATDTQYF.

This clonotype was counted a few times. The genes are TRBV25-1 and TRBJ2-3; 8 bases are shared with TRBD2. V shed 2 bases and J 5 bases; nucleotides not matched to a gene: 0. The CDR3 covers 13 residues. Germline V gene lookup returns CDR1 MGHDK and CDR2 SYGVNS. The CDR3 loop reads CASSEAGGDTQYF. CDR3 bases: TGTGCCAGCAGTGAAGCGGGAGGAGATACGCAGTATTTT.

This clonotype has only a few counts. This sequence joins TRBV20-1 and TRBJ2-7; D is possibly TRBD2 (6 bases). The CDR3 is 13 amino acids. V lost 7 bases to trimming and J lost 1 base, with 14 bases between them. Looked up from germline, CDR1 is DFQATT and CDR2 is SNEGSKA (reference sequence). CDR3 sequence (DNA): TGCAGTGTTATTTCGCGGGATTCCTACGAGCAGTACTTC. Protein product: CSVISRDSYEQYF.

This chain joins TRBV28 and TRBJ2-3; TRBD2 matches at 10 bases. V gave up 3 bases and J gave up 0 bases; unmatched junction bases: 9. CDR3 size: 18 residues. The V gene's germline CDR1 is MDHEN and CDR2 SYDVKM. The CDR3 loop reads CASSFKTSGPPSTDTQYF. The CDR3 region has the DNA TGTGCCAGCAGTTTTAAGACTAGCGGGCCTCCTAGCACAGATACGCAGTATTTT.

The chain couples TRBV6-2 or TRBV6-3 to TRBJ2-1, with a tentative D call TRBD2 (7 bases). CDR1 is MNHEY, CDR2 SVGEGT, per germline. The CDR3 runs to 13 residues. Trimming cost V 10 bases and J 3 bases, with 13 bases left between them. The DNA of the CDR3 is TGTGCCACGGGGAGGGGGGTCTACAATGAGCAGTTCTTC. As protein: CATGRGVYNEQFF.

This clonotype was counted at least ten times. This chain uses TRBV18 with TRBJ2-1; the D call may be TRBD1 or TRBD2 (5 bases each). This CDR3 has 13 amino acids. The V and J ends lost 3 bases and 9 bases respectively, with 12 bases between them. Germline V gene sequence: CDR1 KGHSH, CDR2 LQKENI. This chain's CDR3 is CASSPQGEGEQFF. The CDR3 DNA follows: TGTGCCAGCTCACCTCAGGGAGAGGGTGAGCAGTTCTTC.

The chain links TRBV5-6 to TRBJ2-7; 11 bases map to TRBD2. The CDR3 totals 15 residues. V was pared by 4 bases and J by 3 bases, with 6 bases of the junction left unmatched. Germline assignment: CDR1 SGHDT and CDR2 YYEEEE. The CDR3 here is CASSQRLAGSYEQYF. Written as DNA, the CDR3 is TGTGCCAGCAGCCAGAGACTAGCGGGAAGCTACGAGCAGTACTTC.

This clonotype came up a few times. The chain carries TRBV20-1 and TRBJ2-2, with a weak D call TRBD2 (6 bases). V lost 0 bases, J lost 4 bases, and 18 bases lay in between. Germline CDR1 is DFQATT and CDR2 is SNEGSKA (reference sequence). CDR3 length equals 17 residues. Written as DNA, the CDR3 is TGCAGTGCTAGAGATGCTAGTGGCGGGATGCGCACCGGGGAGCTGTTTTTT. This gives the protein CSARDASGGMRTGELFF.

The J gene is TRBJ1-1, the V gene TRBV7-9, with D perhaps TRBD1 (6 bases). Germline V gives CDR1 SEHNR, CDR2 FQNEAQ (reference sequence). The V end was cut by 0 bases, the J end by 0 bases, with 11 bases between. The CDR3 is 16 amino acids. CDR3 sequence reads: CASSLAQGNMNTEAFF. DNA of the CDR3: TGTGCCAGCAGCTTAGCCCAGGGGAATATGAACACTGAAGCTTTCTTT.

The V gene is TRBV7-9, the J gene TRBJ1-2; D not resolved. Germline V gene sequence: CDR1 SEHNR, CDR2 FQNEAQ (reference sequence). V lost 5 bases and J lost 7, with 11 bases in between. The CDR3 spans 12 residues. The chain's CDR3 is CASSLTTGGYTF. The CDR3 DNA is TGTGCCAGCAGCCTAACTACTGGTGGCTACACCTTC.

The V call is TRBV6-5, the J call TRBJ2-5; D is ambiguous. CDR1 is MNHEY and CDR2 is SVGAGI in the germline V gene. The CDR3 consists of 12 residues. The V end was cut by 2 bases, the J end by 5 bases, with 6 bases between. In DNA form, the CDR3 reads TGTGCCAGCAGTTACGGAAGGGAGACCCAGTACTTC. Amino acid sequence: CASSYGRETQYF.

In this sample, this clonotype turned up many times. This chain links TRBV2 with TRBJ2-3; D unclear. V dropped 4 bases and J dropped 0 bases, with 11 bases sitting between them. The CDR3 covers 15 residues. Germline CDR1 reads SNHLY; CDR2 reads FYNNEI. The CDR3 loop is CASSVQRISTDTQYF. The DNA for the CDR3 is TGTGCCAGCAGTGTGCAGAGAATTAGCACAGATACGCAGTATTTT.

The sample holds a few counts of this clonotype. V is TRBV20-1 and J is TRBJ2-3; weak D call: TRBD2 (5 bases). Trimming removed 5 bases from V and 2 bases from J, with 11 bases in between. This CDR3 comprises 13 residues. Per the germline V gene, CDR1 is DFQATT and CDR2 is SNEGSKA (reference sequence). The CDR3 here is CSAPTTVTDTQYF. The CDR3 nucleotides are TGCAGTGCTCCGACTACCGTCACAGATACGCAGTATTTT.

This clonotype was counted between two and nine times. CDR3 bases: TGTGCCACCAGTGATTCAGGGGGCGCGGCCCAGTACTTC. It codes for CATSDSGGAAQYF. The chain uses TRBV24-1 and TRBJ2-5; the match to TRBD1 covers 8 bases. After removal of 2 bases from V and 9 bases from J, the junction contained 4 bases not matched to a gene. Germline V lookup: CDR1 KGHDR, CDR2 SFDVKD. This CDR3 is built from 13 residues.

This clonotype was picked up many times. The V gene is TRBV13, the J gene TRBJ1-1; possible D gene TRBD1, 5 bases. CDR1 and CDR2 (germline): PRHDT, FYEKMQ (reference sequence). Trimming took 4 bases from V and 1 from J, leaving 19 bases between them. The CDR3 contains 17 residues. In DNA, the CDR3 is TGTGCCAGCAGCTCCCGGGGGGGAATGGGAGCGAACACTGAAGCTTTCTTT. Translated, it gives CASSSRGGMGANTEAFF.

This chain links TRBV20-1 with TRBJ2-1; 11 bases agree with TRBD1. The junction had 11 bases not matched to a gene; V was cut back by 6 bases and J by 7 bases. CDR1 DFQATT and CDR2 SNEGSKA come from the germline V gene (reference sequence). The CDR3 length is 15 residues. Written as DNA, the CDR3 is TGCAGTGCACCCCAAGGACAGGGGGCGTATAATGAGCAGTTCTTC. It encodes CSAPQGQGAYNEQFF.

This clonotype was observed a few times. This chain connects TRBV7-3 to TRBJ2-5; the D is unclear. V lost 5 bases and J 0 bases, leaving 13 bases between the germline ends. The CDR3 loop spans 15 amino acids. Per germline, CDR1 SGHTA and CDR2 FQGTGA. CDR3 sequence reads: CASSARPSNQETQYF. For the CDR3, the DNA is TGTGCCAGCAGCGCCCGACCGAGCAACCAAGAGACCCAGTACTTC. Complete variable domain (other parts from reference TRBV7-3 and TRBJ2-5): GAGVSQTPSNKVTEKGKYVELRCDPISGHTALYWYRQSLGQGPEFLIYFQGTGAADDSGLPNDRFFAVRPEGSVSTLKIQRTERGDSAVYLCASSARPSNQETQYFGPGTRLLVL.

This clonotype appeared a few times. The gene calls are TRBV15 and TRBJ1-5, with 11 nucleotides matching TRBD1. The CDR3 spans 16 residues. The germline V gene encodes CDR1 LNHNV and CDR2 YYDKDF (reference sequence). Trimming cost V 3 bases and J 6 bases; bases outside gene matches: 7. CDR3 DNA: TGTGCCACCAGCAGTACCTGGACAGGGGGCATTCAGCCCCAGCATTTT. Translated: CATSSTWTGGIQPQHF.

The CDR3 DNA sequence: TGTGCCAGCAGCTTGGGGGACATTCGGGAGGATACGCAGTATTTT. Translated: CASSLGDIREDTQYF. This chain links TRBV11-2 with TRBJ2-3; TRBD1 or TRBD2 may be the D gene (6 bases each). The CDR3 runs 15 residues. Trimming shortened V by 3 bases and J by 6 bases, and 16 bases separated the two germline ends. From germline, CDR1 is SGHAT and CDR2 FQNNGV.

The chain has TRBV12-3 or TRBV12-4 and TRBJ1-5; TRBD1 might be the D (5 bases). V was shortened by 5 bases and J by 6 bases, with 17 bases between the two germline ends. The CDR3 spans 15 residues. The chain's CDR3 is CASSQGQAKGQPQHF. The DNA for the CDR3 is TGTGCCAGCAGTCAGGGTCAGGCTAAGGGTCAGCCCCAGCATTTT.

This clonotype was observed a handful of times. This CDR3 reads CASSLRQSNSPLHF. CDR3 coding DNA: TGTGCCAGCAGTTTACGACAGTCAAATTCACCCCTCCACTTT. The chain links TRBV27 to TRBJ1-6, with D tentatively TRBD1 (5 bases). The CDR3 has 14 amino acids. The germline V gene has CDR1 MNHEY and CDR2 SMNVEV (reference sequence). V dropped 2 bases and J dropped 7 bases, with 9 bases sitting between them.

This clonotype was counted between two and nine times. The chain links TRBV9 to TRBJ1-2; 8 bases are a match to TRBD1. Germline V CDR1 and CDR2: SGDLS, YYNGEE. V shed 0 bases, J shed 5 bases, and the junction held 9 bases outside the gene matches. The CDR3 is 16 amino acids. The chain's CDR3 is CASSVVGQGSLYGYTF. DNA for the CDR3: TGTGCCAGCAGCGTAGTTGGACAGGGAAGTTTATATGGCTACACCTTC.

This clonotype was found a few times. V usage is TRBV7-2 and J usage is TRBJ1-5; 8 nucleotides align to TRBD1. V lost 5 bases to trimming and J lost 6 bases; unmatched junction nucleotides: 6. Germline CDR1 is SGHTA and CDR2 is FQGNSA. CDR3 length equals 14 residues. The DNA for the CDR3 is TGTGCCAGCAGCCCGGGGGGACAGGTTCAGCCCCAGCATTTT. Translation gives CASSPGGQVQPQHF.

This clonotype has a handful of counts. CDR3 DNA: TGTGCCAGCAACAAACTCCAGGGCGGCTACACCTTC. Protein sequence: CASNKLQGGYTF. The chain carries TRBV5-5 and TRBJ1-2, with D possibly being TRBD1 (5 bases). V was shortened by 6 bases and J by 8 bases, with 14 bases between the two germline ends. The CDR3 consists of 12 residues. CDR1 is SGHKS, CDR2 YYEKEE, per germline (reference sequence).